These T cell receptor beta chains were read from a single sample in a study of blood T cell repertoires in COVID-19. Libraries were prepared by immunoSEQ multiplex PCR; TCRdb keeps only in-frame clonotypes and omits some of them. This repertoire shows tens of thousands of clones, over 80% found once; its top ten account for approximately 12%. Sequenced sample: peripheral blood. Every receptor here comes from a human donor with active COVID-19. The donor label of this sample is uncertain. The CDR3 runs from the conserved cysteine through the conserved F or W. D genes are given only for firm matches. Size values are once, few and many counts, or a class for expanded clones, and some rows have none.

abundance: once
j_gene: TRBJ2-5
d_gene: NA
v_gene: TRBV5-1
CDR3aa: CASSPTGTGQETQYF
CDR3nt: TGCGCCAGCAGCCCAACTGGAACAGGGCAAGAGACCCAGTACTTC

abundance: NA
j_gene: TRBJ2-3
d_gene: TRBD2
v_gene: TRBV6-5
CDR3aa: CASKTSADTQYF
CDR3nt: TGTGCCAGCAAGACTAGCGCAGATACGCAGTATTTT

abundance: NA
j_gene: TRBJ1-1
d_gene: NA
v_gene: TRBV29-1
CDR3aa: CSVGVMNTEAFF
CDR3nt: TGCAGCGTCGGGGTTATGAACACTGAAGCTTTCTTT

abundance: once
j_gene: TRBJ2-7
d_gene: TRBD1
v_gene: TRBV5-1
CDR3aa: CASSPGTGGYEQYF
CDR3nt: TGCGCCAGCAGCCCCGGGACAGGGGGCTACGAGCAGTACTTC

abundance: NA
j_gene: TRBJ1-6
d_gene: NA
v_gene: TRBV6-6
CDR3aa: CASSLASASAPLHF
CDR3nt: TGTGCCAGCAGTCTTGCCTCCGCGTCCGCCCCCCTCCACTTT

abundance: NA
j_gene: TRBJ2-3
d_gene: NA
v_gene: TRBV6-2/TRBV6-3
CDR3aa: CASSYGTSGRADTQYF
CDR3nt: TGTGCCAGCAGTTACGGGACATCGGGACGGGCAGATACGCAGTATTTT

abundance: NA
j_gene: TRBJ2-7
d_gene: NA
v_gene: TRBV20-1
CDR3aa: CSASDSGTYEQYF
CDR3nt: TGCAGTGCTAGTGATAGCGGAACCTACGAGCAGTACTTC

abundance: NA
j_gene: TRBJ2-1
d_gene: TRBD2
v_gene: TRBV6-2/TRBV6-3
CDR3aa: CASSFRTSGGNEQFF
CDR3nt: TGTGCCAGCAGTTTTCGGACTAGCGGGGGCAATGAGCAGTTCTTC

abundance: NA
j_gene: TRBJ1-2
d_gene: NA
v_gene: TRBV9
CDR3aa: CASSVGPEDSYGYTF
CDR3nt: TGTGCCAGCAGCGTAGGACCCGAGGATTCCTATGGCTACACCTTC

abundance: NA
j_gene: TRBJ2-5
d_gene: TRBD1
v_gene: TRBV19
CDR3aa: CASSRGTGGGTQYF
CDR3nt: TGTGCCAGTAGTAGAGGAACAGGGGGCGGGACCCAGTACTTC

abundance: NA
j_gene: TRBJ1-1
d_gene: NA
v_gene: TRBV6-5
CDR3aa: CASSTQLNTEAFF
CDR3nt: TGTGCCAGCAGTACCCAGTTGAACACTGAAGCTTTCTTT